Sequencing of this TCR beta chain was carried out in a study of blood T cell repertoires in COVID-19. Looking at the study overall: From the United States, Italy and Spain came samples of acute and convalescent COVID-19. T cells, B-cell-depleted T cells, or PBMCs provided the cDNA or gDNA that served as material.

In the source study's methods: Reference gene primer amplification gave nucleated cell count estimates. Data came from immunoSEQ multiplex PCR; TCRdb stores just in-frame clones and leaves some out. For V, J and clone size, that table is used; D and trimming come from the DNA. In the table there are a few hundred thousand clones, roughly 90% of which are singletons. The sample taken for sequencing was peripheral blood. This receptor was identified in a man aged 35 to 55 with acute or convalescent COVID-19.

The CDR3 region has the DNA TGCAGTGCTAGTAATGTGGACAGCACCGACTATGGCTACACCTTC. Translating it yields CSASNVDSTDYGYTF. The rearrangement joins TRBV20-1 to TRBJ1-2, with TRBD1 as a possible D gene (6 bases). Germline V gene sequence: CDR1 DFQATT, CDR2 SNEGSKA (reference sequence). This CDR3 is 15 amino acids long. V lost 3 bases to trimming and J lost 3 bases, with 17 bases between them.